This is a list of T cell receptor beta chains from one sample in a study of CD8 T cells in Susac syndrome. A single record per CDR3 protein comes from TCRdb applying MiXCR to the immunoSEQ multiplex PCR reads. The table lists 160,000 or so distinct CDR3 sequences, around 95% of them singletons, with about 0.17% in the top ten. Sequencing used CD4+ T cells from PBMCs. These receptors were collected from a human donor with Susac syndrome. Each CDR3 is given with its conserved first and last residue. D genes are given only for firm matches. Not every row has a clone size; where given, it reads once, few, many or a size class.

clone_size j_call d_call cdr3_length v_call cdr3_aa cdr3_nt
NA TRBJ2-3 NA 16 TRBV7-9 CASSFRGTEGTDTQYF TGTGCCAGCAGCTTCCGCGGGACAGAGGGCACAGATACGCAGTATTTT
NA TRBJ1-6 NA 12 TRBV15 CATSRDGQILHF TGTGCCACCAGCAGAGATGGACAGATTCTCCACTTT
NA TRBJ2-7 NA 14 TRBV6-2/TRBV6-3 CASSYGGGSYEQYF TGTGCCAGCAGTTACGGTGGCGGATCCTACGAGCAGTACTTC
NA TRBJ2-3 TRBD1 16 TRBV15 CATSRGQGAGTDTQYF TGTGCCACCAGCAGAGGACAGGGGGCAGGCACAGATACGCAGTATTTT
NA TRBJ1-6 NA 13 TRBV3-1 CASSHRTHSPLHF TGTGCCAGCAGCCACCGGACCCATTCACCCCTCCACTTT
NA TRBJ1-2 NA 12 TRBV29-1 CSVDWGGYGYTF TGCAGCGTTGACTGGGGGGGGTATGGCTACACCTTC
NA TRBJ2-5 TRBD1 15 TRBV29-1 CSVGPSQGALETQYF TGCAGCGTTGGCCCATCCCAGGGGGCACTGGAGACCCAGTACTTC
NA TRBJ2-4 TRBD1 15 TRBV12-3/TRBV12-4 CASRTPGQAKNIQYF TGTGCCAGCAGGACCCCGGGACAGGCCAAAAACATTCAGTACTTC
once TRBJ1-1 NA 15 TRBV11-2 CASIAAGLGSTEAFF TGTGCCAGCATCGCGGCGGGGCTCGGTTCCACTGAAGCTTTCTTT
NA TRBJ1-6 TRBD1 13 TRBV10-3 CATHRGQNSPLHF TGTGCCACGCACAGGGGGCAAAATTCACCCCTCCACTTT
NA TRBJ1-1 NA 8 TRBV14 CASSPAFF TGTGCCAGCAGCCCAGCTTTCTTT
NA TRBJ2-1 TRBD2 14 TRBV20-1 CSARSGGVRNEQFF TGCAGTGCTAGGAGCGGGGGGGTACGCAATGAGCAGTTCTTC
NA TRBJ1-5 NA 12 TRBV6-6 CASQQSDQPQHF TGTGCCAGCCAACAGAGCGATCAGCCCCAGCATTTT
NA TRBJ2-6 NA 19 TRBV18 CASSPTRQGKRAGANVLTF TGTGCCAGCTCACCCACCCGACAAGGGAAGCGAGCTGGGGCCAACGTCCTGACTTTC
few TRBJ1-1 NA 13 TRBV15 CATSRGKNTEAFF TGTGCCACTAGCAGAGGAAAGAACACTGAAGCTTTCTTT
NA TRBJ2-3 TRBD1 15 TRBV7-9 CASSPGQAFTDTQYF TGTGCCAGCAGCCCGGGACAGGCTTTCACAGATACGCAGTATTTT
once TRBJ2-1 NA 16 TRBV5-4 CASDLGGASSYNEQFF TGTGCCAGCGACTTGGGGGGCGCTTCCTCCTACAATGAGCAGTTCTTC
NA TRBJ2-1 TRBD1 14 TRBV7-2 CASSRTRFDRDAFF TGTGCCAGCAGCCGAACTAGATTTGACAGGGATGCGTTCTTC
NA TRBJ1-1 NA 14 TRBV10-2 CASRPQGMNTEAFF TGCGCCAGCCGACCTCAGGGGATGAACACTGAAGCTTTCTTT
NA TRBJ1-1 NA 13 TRBV12-3/TRBV12-4 CASSFSGIAEAFF TGTGCCAGCAGTTTCTCAGGGATCGCTGAAGCTTTCTTT
once TRBJ2-7 NA 11 TRBV29-1 CSVGQPYEQYF TGCAGCGTTGGACAGCCCTACGAGCAGTACTTC
NA TRBJ2-7 TRBD2 16 TRBV7-2 CASSLLGLAGSYEQYF TGTGCCAGCAGCCTCTTAGGGCTAGCGGGCTCCTACGAGCAGTACTTC
NA TRBJ2-5 NA 14 TRBV11-2 CASSSRDIRETQYF TGTGCCAGCAGCTCCCGGGACATCAGGGAGACCCAGTACTTC
NA TRBJ2-7 NA 13 TRBV6-6 CASSYGGPNEQYF TGTGCCAGCAGTTATGGGGGGCCCAACGAGCAGTACTTC
NA TRBJ1-2 NA 13 TRBV29-1 CSVEGGGIYGYTF TGCAGCGTTGAAGGAGGGGGGATCTATGGCTACACCTTC
NA TRBJ2-7 NA 12 TRBV20-1 CSATRATYEQYF TGCAGTGCCACCAGGGCAACCTACGAGCAGTACTTC
NA TRBJ2-7 NA 16 TRBV5-6 CASSPETGKASYEQYF TGTGCCAGCAGCCCGGAGACAGGAAAGGCCTCCTACGAGCAGTACTTC